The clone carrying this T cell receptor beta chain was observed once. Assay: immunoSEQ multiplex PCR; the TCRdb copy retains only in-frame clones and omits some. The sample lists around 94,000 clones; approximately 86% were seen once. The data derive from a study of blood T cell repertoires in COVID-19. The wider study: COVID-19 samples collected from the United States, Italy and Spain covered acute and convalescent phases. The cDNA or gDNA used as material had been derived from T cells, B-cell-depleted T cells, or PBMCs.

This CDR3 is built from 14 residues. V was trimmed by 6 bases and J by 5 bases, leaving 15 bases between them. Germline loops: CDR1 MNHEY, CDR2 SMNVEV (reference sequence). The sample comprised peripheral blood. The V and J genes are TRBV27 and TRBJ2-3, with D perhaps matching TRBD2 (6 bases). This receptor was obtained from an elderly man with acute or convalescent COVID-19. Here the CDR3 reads CASSPLSGKDTQYF. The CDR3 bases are TGTGCCAGCAGCCCCCTTAGCGGTAAAGATACGCAGTATTTT.